This T cell receptor beta chain stems from a study of cytomegalovirus exposure and HLA in healthy donors. Researchers ran the PCR with 60 Vbeta and 13 Jbeta primers. The method was immunoSEQ multiplex PCR; TCRdb's version includes in-frame clones alone and lacks a portion of them. The sample includes 130,000 or so clones, roughly 77% of them seen just once. Sequencing input: PBMCs. This receptor was identified in a young man in good health and CMV-seronegative.

CDR3 DNA sequence: TGCGCCAGCAGCGCAGACGGACAGGGAGCTAACTATGGCTACACCTTC. It codes for CASSADGQGANYGYTF. The V and J genes are TRBV5-1 and TRBJ1-2; 8 bases match TRBD1. CDR1 is SGHRS and CDR2 is YFSETQ in the germline V gene. This CDR3 comprises 16 residues. The junction had 8 bases not matched to a gene; V was cut back by 4 bases and J by 0 bases.